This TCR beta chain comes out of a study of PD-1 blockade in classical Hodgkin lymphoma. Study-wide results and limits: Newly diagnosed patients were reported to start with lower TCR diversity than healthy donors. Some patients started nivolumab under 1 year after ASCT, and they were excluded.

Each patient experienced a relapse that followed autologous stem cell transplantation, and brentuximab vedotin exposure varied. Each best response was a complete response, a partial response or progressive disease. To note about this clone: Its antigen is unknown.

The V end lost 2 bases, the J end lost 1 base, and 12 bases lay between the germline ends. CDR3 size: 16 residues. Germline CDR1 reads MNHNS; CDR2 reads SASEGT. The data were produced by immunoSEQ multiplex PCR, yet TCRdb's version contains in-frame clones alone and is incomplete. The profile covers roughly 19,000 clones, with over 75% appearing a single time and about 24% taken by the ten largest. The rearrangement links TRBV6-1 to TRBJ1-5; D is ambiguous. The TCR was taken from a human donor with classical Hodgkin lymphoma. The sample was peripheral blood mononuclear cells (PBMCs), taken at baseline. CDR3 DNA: TGTGCCAGCAGTGAACGTCGGATGACAAGCAATCAGCCCCAGCATTTT. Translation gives CASSERRMTSNQPQHF.